Listed here are 9 T cell receptor beta chains from one sample, sequenced in a study of T cell clones after liver transplantation. Profiling relied on immunoSEQ multiplex PCR, and the TCRdb table lists in-frame clones only, not all of them. Of roughly 80,000 clones in the sample, roughly four fifths were seen once. Sequenced material: CD4+ T cells from blood, taken almost 47 months after liver transplant. Receptors originate from a human patient who received a liver transplant. Some T cells here may be from the graft donor.

The chain is built from TRBV5-1 and TRBJ1-1, with D unclear. Trimming removed 1 base from V and 0 bases from J, with 4 bases in between. Germline assignment: CDR1 SGHRS and CDR2 YFSETQ. The CDR3 totals 13 residues. CDR3: CASSLFLNTEAFF. In DNA form, the CDR3 reads TGCGCCAGCAGCTTGTTTTTGAACACTGAAGCTTTCTTT.

The chain employs TRBV7-6 and TRBJ2-7; 11 bases align to TRBD2. Losses at the gene ends were 7 bases for V and 5 bases for J; bases not matched to a gene: 13. CDR1 and CDR2 from the germline V gene are SGHVS and FNYEAQ. The CDR3 is made up of 16 amino acids. The CDR3 spells CASTSRPSGRYDEQYF. The CDR3 DNA is TGTGCCAGCACCTCCCGGCCTAGCGGGAGGTACGACGAGCAGTACTTC.

This chain links TRBV5-1 with TRBJ1-1; TRBD1 is a possible D gene (5 bases). Trimming took 3 bases from V and 1 from J, leaving 10 bases between them. The CDR3 extends over 14 amino acids. The germline CDR1 and CDR2 sequences are SGHRS and YFSETQ. The CDR3: CASSWGLENTEAFF. For the CDR3, the DNA is TGCGCCAGCAGCTGGGGGTTGGAGAACACTGAAGCTTTCTTT. The full variable domain, with the rest looked up from reference TRBV5-1 and TRBJ1-1, is KAGVTQTPRYLIKTRGQQVTLSCSPISGHRSVSWYQQTPGQGLQFLFEYFSETQRNKGNFPGRFSGRQFSNSRSEMNVSTLELGDSALYLCASSWGLENTEAFFGQGTRLTVV.

This chain links TRBV4-3 with TRBJ1-2; possible D gene TRBD1, 5 bases. The CDR3 spans 15 residues. Between the trimmed V and J ends, which lost 3 bases and 4 bases, there was a span of 15 bases. Germline CDR1 LGHNA, CDR2 YSLEER. Here the CDR3 DNA reads TGCGCCAGCAGCCACGCCGACCGGGACGCCTATGGCTACACCTTC. Its translation: CASSHADRDAYGYTF.

Here the CDR3 DNA reads TGTGCCAGCAGTTACTCCGACCGTGCCGATACGCAGTATTTT. It translates to CASSYSDRADTQYF. The gene calls are TRBV6-5 and TRBJ2-3, with unresolved D. This CDR3 comprises 14 residues. Trimming left V 0 bases short and J 6 bases short, with 10 bases between. CDR1 is MNHEY and CDR2 is SVGAGI in the germline V gene.

The V call is TRBV5-4, the J call TRBJ2-3; no firm D call. Germline loops: CDR1 SGHNT, CDR2 YYREEE (reference sequence). CDR3 length: 17 residues. V was cut by 4 bases and J by 8 bases, with 26 bases left in between. CDR3 coding DNA: TGTGCCAGCAGCCCTGGAACTCGGTCAACGTTTAAGCTTACGCAGTATTTT. Its translation: CASSPGTRSTFKLTQYF.

The rearrangement joins TRBV28 to TRBJ2-7, with TRBD2 matching 11 bases. Per germline, CDR1 MDHEN and CDR2 SYDVKM. The V gene end was trimmed by 6 bases and the J gene end by 4 bases; junction bases not matched to a gene: 8. This CDR3 comprises 15 residues. CDR3 in DNA: TGTGCCAGCAGGCCAACTAGCGGGAGACGGTACGAGCAGTACTTC. It codes for CASRPTSGRRYEQYF.

The chain joins TRBV30 to TRBJ1-1; a weak D match, TRBD1 (5 bases). This CDR3 has 14 residues. Trimming took off 0 bases at V and 0 bases at J, with 8 bases between the two ends. Germline assignment: CDR1 GTSNPN and CDR2 SVGIG (reference sequence). CDR3 coding DNA: TGTGCCTGGAGTGTGGGAGGGGTGAACACTGAAGCTTTCTTT. It specifies CAWSVGGVNTEAFF.

CDR3 DNA sequence: TGTGCCAGCAGCTTAACGGCCAGCACAGATACGCAGTATTTT. Amino acids: CASSLTASTDTQYF. This chain joins TRBV7-3 and TRBJ2-3; unclear D gene. Germline V CDR1 and CDR2: SGHTA, FQGTGA. V dropped 0 bases and J dropped 0 bases, with 4 bases sitting between them. The CDR3 length is 14 residues.